Sequencing of this T cell receptor (beta chain) was carried out in a study of tumor-infiltrating lymphocytes in primary liver carcinoma (dated by TCRdb to about 2017). About the investigation overall: Surgical resection was performed in China between late 2015 and early 2016 on about 5 patients with histopathologically diagnosed primary liver carcinoma. The five patients, three men and two women aged 30 to 69 years, had hepatocellular carcinoma (four) or combined HCC and intrahepatic cholangiocarcinoma (one). The tumors of the five patients were staged as T1-T3 N0M0, with maximum diameters ranging from about 4.2 to 10 cm. Roughly 3.65 to 7.13 million productive TCRbeta reads were obtained per sample, and no significant difference in read depth was found between tissue types. Across five regions of each liver tumor, along with adjacent normal tissue and blood, the study brought together TCRbeta repertoire sequencing, expression microarrays and whole-exome sequencing. TCRbeta repertoire sequencing covered 35 specimens from 5 patients: some 25 tumor regions, 5 adjacent noncancerous liver tissues and 5 peripheral blood samples. High reproducibility was observed for the technical replicate repertoires, with mean shared-clone rates about 0.92 and correlation coefficients above 0.95. The investigation overall reported the following: The top 250 clones made up a significantly larger repertoire fraction in tumors than in blood (p = 0.039). Comparison of CD4+ and CD8+ T cell repertoires was precluded by the use of bulk unsorted samples. Because sequencing covered only the TCR beta chain and unpaired alpha chains were not captured, true repertoire diversity is likely underestimated. Repertoire overlap was higher between tumor regions (mean about 35%) than tumor-adjacent (17%) or tumor-blood (about 14%) pairs, consistent with antigen-driven expansion. With just four to six patients in the study, the authors point out that the findings should be validated in a larger study.

TCRbeta-specific cDNA was reverse-transcribed from roughly 500 ng total RNA using a constant-region primer and ProtoScript II reverse transcriptase. TCRbeta libraries were built with three nested multiplex PCR rounds, a slightly modified ARM-PCR procedure. The first two PCR rounds used multiplex TRBV1-TRBV30 forward primers with a Cbeta reverse primer, each for about 10 cycles. Sample barcodes and Illumina adapters were added in a final 25-cycle PCR using Deep VentR polymerase. Before sequencing, amplicons of 200-500 bp were gel-purified using a QIAquick gel extraction kit. TCRbeta amplicons were sequenced on an Illumina HiSeq 2500 with 250-bp paired-end reads. Under the source paper's analysis protocol: Reads were quality-trimmed with Trimmomatic v0.33, and paired reads were merged with FLASH v1.2.11 to recover full CDR3 sequences. V, D and J germline segments were assigned to the rearranged TCRbeta sequences using MiGEC v1.2.1b. Clonotype statistics and Shannon-Wiener diversity indices were computed with VDJtools v1.0.0. To reduce sampling bias, subsequent analyses other than the diversity analysis used only the 250 most abundant clonotypes in each sample. TCRdb handled the public reads itself, with Q25 trimming in fastp and clone calling in MiXCR, and kept productive beta chains. Every distinct CDR3 protein forms one entry, paired with its most common genes and DNA. The V and J calls and clone size come from TCRdb's table, not from the authors' own analysis. The sample yields almost 200,000 distinct CDR3 sequences; almost 65% were counted once. Of the sample, approximately 6.6% falls within the top ten clones.

RNA from unsorted whole blood was extracted with TRIzol reagent, and germline DNA was obtained with the DNeasy Blood & Tissue kit. At the time of sampling, the patients were treatment-naive and had chronic HBV infection. Before surgery, four milliliters of peripheral blood were drawn into K2EDTA tubes. As for this clonotype: The clone's antigen remains unknown. Per-nucleotide qualities are absent, and no much larger clonotype sits a single base away.

V was cut back by 5 bases and J by 5 bases, leaving a gap of 15 bases between them. CDR1 and CDR2 are drawn from the germline V gene: SGHAT, FQNNGV. From the cysteine up to the phenylalanine, the CDR3 has a length of 14 residues. Only the CDR3 portion is preserved as DNA: 42 bases, with reading frame beginning at the first base. Recombination connected TRBV11-2 to TRBJ2-5; 6 matching bases give a weak D call of TRBD2. The clonotype was recovered from a woman aged 60-75 years with primary liver carcinoma and hepatitis B virus infection. Sequenced material: peripheral blood. The nucleotide sequence is given as TGTGCCAGCAGCAGATACGATGGGAGGGAGACCCAGTACTTC. Its translation is CASSRYDGRETQYF.